The 5 T cell receptor beta chains presented below share a single source sample, sequenced in a study of T cell changes during pregnancy in multiple sclerosis. Data came from immunoSEQ multiplex PCR; TCRdb stores just in-frame clones and leaves some out. The sample includes about 110,000 clones, roughly 89% of them seen just once. The sequencing here drew on peripheral blood, taken before pregnancy. These receptors were obtained from a female donor with multiple sclerosis, enrolled in a pregnancy study.

A few counts support this clone. The V and J genes are TRBV18 and TRBJ1-2, with 8 bases fitting TRBD1. Germline CDR1 KGHSH, CDR2 LQKENI. The CDR3 loop spans 14 amino acids. Trimming cost V 8 bases and J 4 bases; bases outside gene matches: 9. This CDR3 reads CASRKQGAGYGYTF. Here the CDR3 DNA reads TGTGCCAGCCGTAAGCAGGGGGCTGGCTATGGCTACACCTTC. The complete variable domain, with remaining parts taken from reference TRBV18 and TRBJ1-2, reads NAGVMQNPRHLVRRRGQEARLRCSPMKGHSHVYWYRQLPEEGLKFMVYLQKENIIDESGMPKERFSAEFPKEGPSILRIQQVVRGDSAAYFCASRKQGAGYGYTFGSGTRLTVV.

This clone was seen once. This rearrangement joins TRBV5-6 to TRBJ2-7; 7 bases map to TRBD2. J gave up 2 bases and V 0 bases, and 5 bases lay outside the gene matches. The CDR3 contains 15 residues. Germline lookup yields CDR1 SGHDT and CDR2 YYEEEE. CDR3 DNA sequence: TGTGCCAGCAGCTTGGGGGACTATCTAACCTACGAGCAGTACTTC. Protein: CASSLGDYLTYEQYF.

The chain uses TRBV5-4 and TRBJ2-7; 7 bases map to TRBD1. This CDR3 region has 15 residues. With 0 bases clipped from V and 5 bases from J, the junction kept 8 bases outside the gene matches. The germline gives CDR1 SGHNT, CDR2 YYREEE (reference sequence). DNA of the CDR3: TGTGCCAGCAGCTTGGACTTCGGGCAGGGGGACGAGCAGTACTTC. Translated: CASSLDFGQGDEQYF.

Written as DNA, the CDR3 is TGTGCCAGCAGTTTATACGGCAGGGTCGCCACTGAAGCTTTCTTT. It yields the protein CASSLYGRVATEAFF. J is TRBJ1-1 and V is TRBV28; D possibly corresponds to TRBD1 (5 bases). The V gene's germline CDR1 is MDHEN and CDR2 SYDVKM. V lost 1 base, J lost 4 bases, and 13 bases lay in between. The CDR3 covers 15 residues.

The chain employs TRBV28 and TRBJ1-1, with 12 bases that match TRBD1. Losses at the gene ends were 5 bases for V and 8 bases for J; bases not matched to a gene: 9. Germline loops: CDR1 MDHEN, CDR2 SYDVKM. The CDR3 is made up of 15 amino acids. The CDR3: CASSISGTGGREAFF. CDR3 DNA: TGTGCCAGCAGTATATCCGGGACAGGGGGCCGGGAAGCTTTCTTT.